This T cell receptor beta chain was observed in a study of T-cell reconstitution after alpha-beta-depleted transplantation in children. Study results and caveats: Some patients owed their high day-60 TCRbeta diversity to surviving recipient T cells and thymic progenitors. Fresh T-cell production supplied most of the T-cell counts and diversity seen one year after transplant. It was reported that alpha-beta T cells came from several hundred expanded graft clones (about two months after transplant).

Notes on this clonotype: Its antigen remains unidentified. The junction departs from germline at one end; a sequencing error may be responsible.

This CDR3 region has 16 residues. CDR1 is SGHRS and CDR2 is YFSETQ in the germline V gene. Unique molecular identifiers were incorporated into the prepared TCRbeta library. TCRdb reprocessed the PCR reads via MiXCR and lists one record per CDR3 protein. The sample lists 700,000 to 950,000 distinct CDR3 sequences, around 15% occurring once. The J gene is TRBJ2-7, the V gene TRBV5-1; possibly TRBD1 for D (5 bases). The specimen comprised PBMCs, mostly from graft donor cells, sampled 360 days after TCRalphabeta/CD19-depleted stem cell transplant. The source is a male patient between 5 and 17 years old who had a stem cell transplant for acute lymphoblastic leukemia, so the T cells may come from the graft donor. CDR3 nucleotide sequence: TGCGCCAGCAGCTTGGGATTCTTAGGACATGCCTACGAGCAGAACTTC. Encoded protein: CASSLGFLGHAYEQNF.